This TCR beta chain was retrieved from a study of cytomegalovirus exposure and HLA in healthy donors. Overall study context: The 90 to 150 validation repertoires used a platform that matched the one used for the 600 to 700 first-cohort repertoires, as a later analysis reported.

Trimming removed 8 bases at V and 3 bases at J, with 15 bases between. CDR3 length: 14 residues. Clones were sequenced by immunoSEQ multiplex PCR, and TCRdb holds only the in-frame ones, with some missing. Among about 150,000 clones listed, 94% were seen once. What was sequenced was PBMCs. The clonotype comes from a man aged 18 to 30 in good health and CMV-seropositive. V and J are TRBV23-1 and TRBJ2-3, with unresolved D. TRBV23-1 is an open reading frame, and its role is uncertain. CDR3 DNA sequence: TGCGCCAGCGAGGTCTGTACATCGACAGATACGCAGTATTTT. Its protein is CASEVCTSTDTQYF.